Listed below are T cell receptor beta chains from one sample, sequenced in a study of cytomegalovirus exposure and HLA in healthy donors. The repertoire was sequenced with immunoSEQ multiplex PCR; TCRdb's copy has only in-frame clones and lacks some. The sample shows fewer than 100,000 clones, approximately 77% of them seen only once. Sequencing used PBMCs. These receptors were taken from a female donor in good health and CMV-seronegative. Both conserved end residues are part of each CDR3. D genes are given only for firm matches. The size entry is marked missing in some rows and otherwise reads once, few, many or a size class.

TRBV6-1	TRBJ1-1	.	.	TGTGCCAGCAGTGATAACCCTTCGACAGGAGTGAACACTGAAGCTTTCTTT	CASSDNPSTGVNTEAFF
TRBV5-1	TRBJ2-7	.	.	TGCGCCAGCAGCTTGGCCGGTAGCGACTACGAGCAGTACTTC	CASSLAGSDYEQYF
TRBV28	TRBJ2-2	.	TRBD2	TGTGCCAGCAGTGGTACAGCGGGAAGGACCGGGGAGCTGTTTTTT	CASSGTAGRTGELFF
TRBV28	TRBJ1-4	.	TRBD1	TGTGCCAGCAGTTTGGCACAGGGGGAAAAACTGTTTTTT	CASSLAQGEKLFF
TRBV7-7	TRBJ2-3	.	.	TGTGCTAGCAGCCCGGCTCCGGGACTCCTTTTTAGTACGCAGTATTTT	CASSPAPGLLFSTQYF
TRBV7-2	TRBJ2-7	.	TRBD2	TGTGCCAGCAGCTTAGGCCCGATTACTAGCGGGAGCTACGAGCAGTACTTC	CASSLGPITSGSYEQYF
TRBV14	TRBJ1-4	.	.	TGTGCCAGCAGCCCCCAATATCCCCGGGAAAAACTGTTTTTT	CASSPQYPREKLFF
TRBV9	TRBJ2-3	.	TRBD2	TGTGCCAGCAGCGCTCCGAGCGGGGGGGCAACAGATACGCAGTATTTT	CASSAPSGGATDTQYF
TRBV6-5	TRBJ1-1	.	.	TGTGCCAGCAGGACCGGGGTTTTGAACACTGAAGCTTTCTTT	CASRTGVLNTEAFF
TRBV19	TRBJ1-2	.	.	TGTGCCAGTAGTATGTTTGGCCAAAACTATGGCTACACCTTC	CASSMFGQNYGYTF
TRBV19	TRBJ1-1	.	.	TGTGCCAGTAGTATAGGGCAGATGAACACTGAAGCTTTCTTT	CASSIGQMNTEAFF
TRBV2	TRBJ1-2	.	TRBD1	TGTGCCAGCAGGACCTCGACAGGGAAGGGCTATGGCTACACCTTC	CASRTSTGKGYGYTF
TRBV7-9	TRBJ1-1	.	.	TGTGCCAGCAGCCCCCGGGTCATACTGAACACTGAAGCTTTCTTT	CASSPRVILNTEAFF
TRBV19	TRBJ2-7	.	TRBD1	TGTGCCAGTAGTAACCCCCCGACAGGGAGCTACGAGCAGTACTTC	CASSNPPTGSYEQYF
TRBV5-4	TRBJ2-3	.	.	TGTGCCAGCAGCTTGGGACGTGGGGCCACAGATACGCAGTATTTT	CASSLGRGATDTQYF
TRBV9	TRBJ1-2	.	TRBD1	TGTGCCAGCAGCGTTGACGTCAGGGGGATTGGGCATGGCTACACCTTC	CASSVDVRGIGHGYTF
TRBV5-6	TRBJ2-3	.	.	TGTGCCAGCAGCTTGCGTCCCGGGAGTTTTGCAGATACGCAGTATTTT	CASSLRPGSFADTQYF
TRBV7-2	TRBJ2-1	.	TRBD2	TGTGCCAGCAGCAGGGGGACTAGCGGTCACAATGAGCAGTTCTTC	CASSRGTSGHNEQFF
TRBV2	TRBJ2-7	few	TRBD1	TGTGCCAGCACCGGGACAGGGGGCGAGCAGTACTTC	CASTGTGGEQYF
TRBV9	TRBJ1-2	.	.	TGTGCCAGCAGCGTAGAACACAGGGCCTGGAACTATGGCTACACCTTC	CASSVEHRAWNYGYTF
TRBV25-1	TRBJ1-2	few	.	TGTGCCAGCAGTGAATATTCGACAGCTAACTATGGCTACACCTTC	CASSEYSTANYGYTF
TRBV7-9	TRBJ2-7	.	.	TGTGCCAGCAGCTCGCCGGACAGACGGACTTACGAGCAGTACTTC	CASSSPDRRTYEQYF
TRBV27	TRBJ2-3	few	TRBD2	TGTGCCAGCAGTTTCACTCGGAGGGGGACTAGCGGGATTGGGGCAGATACGCAGTATTTT	CASSFTRRGTSGIGADTQYF
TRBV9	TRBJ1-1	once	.	TGTGCCAGCAGCCCACCCCTGGGACAGAACACTGAAGCTTTCTTT	CASSPPLGQNTEAFF
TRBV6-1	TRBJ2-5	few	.	TGTGCCAGCAGTGGACGGGAAGTAGAGACCCAGTACTTC	CASSGREVETQYF
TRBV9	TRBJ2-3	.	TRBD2	TGTGCCAGCAGCGTAGTTGGGACTAGGGGGGATACGCAGTATTTT	CASSVVGTRGDTQYF
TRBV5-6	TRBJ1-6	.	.	TGTGCCAGCAGCTTGGAAAGGGGGAATTCACCCCTCCACTTT	CASSLERGNSPLHF
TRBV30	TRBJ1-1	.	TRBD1	TGTGCCTGGAGTATCACAGGGGGCACTGAAGCTTTCTTT	CAWSITGGTEAFF
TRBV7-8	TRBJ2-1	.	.	TGTGCCAGCACTCTAGAGGCCAGAGGCTACAATGAGCAGTTCTTC	CASTLEARGYNEQFF
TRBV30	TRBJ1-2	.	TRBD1	TGTGCCTGGAGTGCTAATCCTTGGACAGGAAGGGGCTACACCTTC	CAWSANPWTGRGYTF
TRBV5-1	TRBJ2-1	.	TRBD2	TGCGCCAGCAGCTGGAGTAGCGGGGGGCTCTACAATGAGCAGTTCTTC	CASSWSSGGLYNEQFF
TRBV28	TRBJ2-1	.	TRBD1	TGTGCCAGCAGCGGGACAGGCGCCCCACATGAGCAGTTCTTC	CASSGTGAPHEQFF
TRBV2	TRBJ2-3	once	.	TGTGCCAGCCCAGGCTCCGCAAGCACAGATACGCAGTATTTT	CASPGSASTDTQYF
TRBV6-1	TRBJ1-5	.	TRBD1	TGTGCCAGCAGTGAAGCGCAACGGACAGGAGGCCAGCCCCAGCATTTT	CASSEAQRTGGQPQHF
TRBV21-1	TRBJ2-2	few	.	TGTGCCAGCAGCAAAGCACTGAGGAAGATTTGCCCCGGCCGGACACACACCGGGGAGCTGTTTTTT	CASSKALRKICPGRTHTGELFF
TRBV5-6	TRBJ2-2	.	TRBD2	TGTGCCAGCAGCTTTGGGCTAGCGGGAGGCACCGGGGAGCTGTTTTTT	CASSFGLAGGTGELFF
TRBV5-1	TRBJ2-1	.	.	TGCGCCAGCAGCTTGTCGTACAATGAGCAGTTCTTC	CASSLSYNEQFF
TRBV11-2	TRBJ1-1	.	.	TGTGCCAGCAGCTTAGATTACGGGTACATGAACACTGAAGCTTTCTTT	CASSLDYGYMNTEAFF
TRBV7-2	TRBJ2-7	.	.	TGTGCCAGCAGCCAGGGGGGAGCACGGATAGACTACGAGCAGTACTTC	CASSQGGARIDYEQYF
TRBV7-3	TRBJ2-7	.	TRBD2	TGTGCCAGCAGCGGGACTAGCGGACCCTACGAGCAGTACTTC	CASSGTSGPYEQYF
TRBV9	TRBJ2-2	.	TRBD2	TGTGCCAGCAGCGTGAGCGGGGGGGCCTCCGGGGAGCTGTTTTTT	CASSVSGGASGELFF
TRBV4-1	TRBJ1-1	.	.	TGCGCCAGCAGCCAAGATCCCGGAGCTGAAGCTTTCTTT	CASSQDPGAEAFF
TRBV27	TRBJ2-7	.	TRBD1	TGTGCCAGCACCAACTCCCCCGGGACAGGGGGGCCCTACGAGCAGTACTTC	CASTNSPGTGGPYEQYF
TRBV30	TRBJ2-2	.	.	TGTGCCTGGAGTTGGTACCAGGGTACCGGGGAGCTGTTTTTT	CAWSWYQGTGELFF
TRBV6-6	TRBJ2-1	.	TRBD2	TGTGCCAGCAGTTACCAGCGGGGAGCCTACAATGAGCAGTTCTTC	CASSYQRGAYNEQFF
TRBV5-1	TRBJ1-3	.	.	TGCGCCAGCAGCAGTACAGGGATGGGCGGAAACACCATATATTTT	CASSSTGMGGNTIYF
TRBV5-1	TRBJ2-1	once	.	TGCGCCAGCAGCCTTATGGGTCGGGGCAATGAGCAGTTCTTC	CASSLMGRGNEQFF
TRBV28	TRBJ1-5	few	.	TGTGCCAGCAGTTTTGGACAGCCCGGCAATCAGCCCCAGCATTTT	CASSFGQPGNQPQHF
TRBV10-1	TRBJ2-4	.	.	TGCGCCAGCAGTGTCCCTCTGGGGGGATGTGGGACCGGCCTAGCCAAAAACATTCAGTACTTC	CASSVPLGGCGTGLAKNIQYF
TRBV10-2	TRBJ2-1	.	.	TGCGCCAGCAGCATCAACCTAGCGTACAATGAGCAGTTCTTC	CASSINLAYNEQFF
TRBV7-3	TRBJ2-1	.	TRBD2	TGTGCCAGCAGCCATAGCGGGGGGGCTGGGAATGAGCAGTTCTTC	CASSHSGGAGNEQFF